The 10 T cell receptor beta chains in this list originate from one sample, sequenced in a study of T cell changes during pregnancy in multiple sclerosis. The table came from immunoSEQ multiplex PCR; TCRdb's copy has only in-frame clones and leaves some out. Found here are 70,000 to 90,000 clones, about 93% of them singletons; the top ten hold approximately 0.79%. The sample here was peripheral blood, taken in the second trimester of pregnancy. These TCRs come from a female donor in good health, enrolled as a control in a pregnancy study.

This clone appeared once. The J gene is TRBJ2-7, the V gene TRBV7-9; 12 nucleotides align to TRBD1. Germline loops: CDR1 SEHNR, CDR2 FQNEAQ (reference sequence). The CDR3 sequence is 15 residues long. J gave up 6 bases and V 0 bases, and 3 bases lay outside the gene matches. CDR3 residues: CASSLAGQGAGEQYF. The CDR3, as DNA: TGTGCCAGCAGCTTAGCGGGACAGGGGGCAGGCGAGCAGTACTTC.

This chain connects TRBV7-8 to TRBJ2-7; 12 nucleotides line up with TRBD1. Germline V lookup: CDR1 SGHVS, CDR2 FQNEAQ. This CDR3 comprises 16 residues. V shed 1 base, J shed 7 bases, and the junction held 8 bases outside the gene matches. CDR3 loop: CASSLEGGQGAQEQYF. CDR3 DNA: TGTGCCAGCAGCTTAGAGGGGGGACAGGGGGCTCAAGAGCAGTACTTC.

In nucleotides, the CDR3 is TGTGCCAGCAGTTCCTCACTAGCGGGATACAATGAGCAGTTCTTC. It yields the protein CASSSSLAGYNEQFF. The gene calls are TRBV6-5 and TRBJ2-1, with 10 bases identical to TRBD2. V shed 4 bases, J shed 4 bases, and the junction held 4 bases outside the gene matches. The germline gives CDR1 MNHEY, CDR2 SVGAGI. The CDR3 has 15 residues.

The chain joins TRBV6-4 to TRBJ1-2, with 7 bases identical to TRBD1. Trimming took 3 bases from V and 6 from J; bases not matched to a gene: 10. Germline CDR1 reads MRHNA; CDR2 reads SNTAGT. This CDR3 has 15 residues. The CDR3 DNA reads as TGTGCCAGCAGTGATACCGGGACAGCGATTGATGGCTACACCTTC. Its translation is CASSDTGTAIDGYTF.

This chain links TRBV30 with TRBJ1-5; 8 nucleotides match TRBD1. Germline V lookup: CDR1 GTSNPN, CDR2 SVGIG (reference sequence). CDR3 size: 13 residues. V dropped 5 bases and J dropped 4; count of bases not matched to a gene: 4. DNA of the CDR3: TGTGCCTGGGGACAGGGAGGGAATCAGCCCCAGCATTTT. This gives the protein CAWGQGGNQPQHF.

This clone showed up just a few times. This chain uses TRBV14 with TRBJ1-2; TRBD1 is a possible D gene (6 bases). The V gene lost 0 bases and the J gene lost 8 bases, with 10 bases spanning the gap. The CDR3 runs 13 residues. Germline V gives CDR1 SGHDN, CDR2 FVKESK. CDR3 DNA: TGTGCCAGCAGCCAAGATTGGACAGCCGGCTACACCTTC. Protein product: CASSQDWTAGYTF.

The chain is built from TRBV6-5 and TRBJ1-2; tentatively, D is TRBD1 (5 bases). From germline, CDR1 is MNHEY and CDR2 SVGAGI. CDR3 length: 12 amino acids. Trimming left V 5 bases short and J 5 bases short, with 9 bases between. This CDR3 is CASSPGLYGYTF. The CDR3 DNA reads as TGTGCCAGCAGTCCAGGGTTGTATGGCTACACCTTC.

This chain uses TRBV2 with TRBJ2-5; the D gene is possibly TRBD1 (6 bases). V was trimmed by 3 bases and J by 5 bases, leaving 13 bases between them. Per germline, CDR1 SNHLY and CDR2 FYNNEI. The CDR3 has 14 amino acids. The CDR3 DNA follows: TGTGCCAGCAGTGAGGGAACAGGGATGGAGACCCAGTACTTC. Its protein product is CASSEGTGMETQYF.

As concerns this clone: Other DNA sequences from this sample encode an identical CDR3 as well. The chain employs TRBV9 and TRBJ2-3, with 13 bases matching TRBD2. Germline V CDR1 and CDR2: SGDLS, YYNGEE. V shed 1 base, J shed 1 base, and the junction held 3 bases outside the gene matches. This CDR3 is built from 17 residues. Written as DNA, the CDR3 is TGTGCCAGCAGCGTAATAGGACTAGCGGGGGGCACAGATACGCAGTATTTT. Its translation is CASSVIGLAGGTDTQYF.

CDR3 DNA sequence: TGTGCCAGCAGCCCCACATTGGACAGGGAAGGCACCGGGGAGCTGTTTTTT. Its translation: CASSPTLDREGTGELFF. The gene calls are TRBV7-9 and TRBJ2-2; TRBD1 matches at 8 bases. Germline lookup yields CDR1 SEHNR and CDR2 FQNEAQ (reference sequence). This CDR3 is 17 amino acids long. Trimming took 5 bases from V and 4 from J; bases not matched to a gene: 12.